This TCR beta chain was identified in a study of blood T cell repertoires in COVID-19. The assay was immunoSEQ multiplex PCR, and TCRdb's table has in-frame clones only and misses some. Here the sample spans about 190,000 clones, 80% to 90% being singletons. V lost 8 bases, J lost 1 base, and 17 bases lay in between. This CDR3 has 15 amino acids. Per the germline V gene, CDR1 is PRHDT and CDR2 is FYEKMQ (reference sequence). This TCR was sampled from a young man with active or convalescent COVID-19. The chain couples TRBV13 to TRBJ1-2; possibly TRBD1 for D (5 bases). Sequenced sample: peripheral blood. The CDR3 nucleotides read TGTGCCAGCCTGAGGGGAGGGAACCTTAACTATGGCTACACCTTC. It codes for CASLRGGNLNYGYTF.